The 24 T cell receptor beta chains below were found in one sample sequenced in a study of blood T cells in healthy people across ages. Primers used in a second PCR of about 6 to 11 cycles were a sample-barcoded 5' primer and a J-beta primer mix. Each CDR3 protein is one row after TCRdb ran MiXCR on the 5' RACE reads. The sample yields roughly 800,000 distinct CDR3 sequences, more than 45% seen once. The sequencing input was blood. The receptors originated from a man aged 30-40 years in good health.

The rearrangement joins TRBV20-1 to TRBJ2-1, with a weak D call TRBD2 (6 bases). The end of the DNA is better explained by TRBJ2-7, so the J call may be wrong. Germline V gene lookup returns CDR1 DFQATT and CDR2 SNEGSKA (reference sequence). This CDR3 contains 14 residues. The CDR3 region has the DNA TGCAGTGCTCCGCTTAGCGGCTCCTACAATGAGCAGTACTTC. This gives the protein CSAPLSGSYNEQYF.

This clonotype was recorded many times. The V gene is TRBV20-1, the J gene TRBJ2-1, with a tentative D call TRBD2 (6 bases). Trimming removed 6 bases at V and 5 bases at J, with 14 bases between. The CDR3 length is 13 residues. The germline V gene encodes CDR1 DFQATT and CDR2 SNEGSKA (reference sequence). This CDR3 is CSAIADGNNEQFF. The DNA for the CDR3 is TGCAGTGCCATAGCGGACGGAAACAATGAGCAGTTCTTC.

This sequence joins TRBV27 and TRBJ2-7, with a weak D call TRBD2 (5 bases). Trimming shortened V by 5 bases and J by 0 bases, and 17 bases separated the two germline ends. The CDR3 spans 16 residues. Germline CDR1 reads MNHEY; CDR2 reads SMNVEV (reference sequence). The CDR3 DNA follows: TGTGCCAGCAGTGGGCTGCGTGCGGGCGGCTCCTACGAGCAGTACTTC. This translates into CASSGLRAGGSYEQYF.

The sample holds one count of this clonotype. V usage is TRBV11-2 and J usage is TRBJ2-6; no reliable D call. The CDR3 consists of 12 residues. V shed 11 bases and J shed 5 bases, with 10 bases lying between them. Germline CDR1 reads SGHAT; CDR2 reads FQNNGV. CDR3 bases: TGTGCCCTCGATCCTAGGGCCAACGTCCTGACTTTC. It yields the protein CALDPRANVLTF.

The chain has TRBV28 and TRBJ2-5; D gene ambiguous. The CDR3 extends over 14 amino acids. Germline loops: CDR1 MDHEN, CDR2 SYDVKM. V was trimmed by 3 bases and J by 1 base, leaving 9 bases between them. In DNA, the CDR3 is TGTGCCAGCAGTTTTCGTGGCATCCAAGAGACCCAGTACTTC. Its translation: CASSFRGIQETQYF. Combining the CDR3 with reference TRBV28 and TRBJ2-5 gives the whole variable domain DVKVTQSSRYLVKRTGEKVFLECVQDMDHENMFWYRQDPGLGLRLIYFSYDVKMKEKGDIPEGYSVSREKKERFSLILESASTNQTSMYLCASSFRGIQETQYFGPGTRLLVL.

The rearrangement joins TRBV29-1 to TRBJ2-1, with 7 nucleotides matching TRBD2. Losses at the gene ends were 4 bases for V and 7 bases for J; bases not matched to a gene: 10. The CDR3 covers 14 residues. Germline-derived CDR1 and CDR2 are SQVTM and ANQGSEA. The CDR3 protein is CSVVSQRGPNEQFF. The DNA of the CDR3 is TGCAGCGTTGTATCCCAGCGGGGTCCTAATGAGCAGTTCTTC.

This clonotype was recorded many times. The chain is built from TRBV4-2 and TRBJ2-7; unclear D gene. V lost 4 bases, J lost 7 bases, and 14 bases lay in between. This CDR3 is built from 13 residues. Germline V CDR1 and CDR2: LGHNA, YNFKEQ. The CDR3 loop is CASSRAFDMEQYF. CDR3 DNA sequence: TGTGCCAGCAGCCGCGCCTTTGATATGGAGCAGTACTTC.

The CDR3 loop reads CASSLSTTGELFF. CDR3 bases: TGTGCCAGCAGTTTGAGTACGACCGGGGAGCTGTTTTTT. V and J are TRBV27 and TRBJ2-2; D gene ambiguous. Trimming left V 3 bases short and J 5 bases short, with 7 bases between. The CDR3 is 13 residues long. Germline-derived CDR1 and CDR2 are MNHEY and SMNVEV (reference sequence).

This chain connects TRBV6-5 to TRBJ2-7; 8 bases map to TRBD2. The end of the DNA fits TRBJ2-5 better, so the J call may be wrong. The CDR3 has 15 residues. Germline CDR1 MNHEY, CDR2 SVGAGI. The CDR3 is CASSYAGGDAETQYF. The CDR3, as DNA: TGTGCCAGCAGTTACGCGGGGGGAGATGCGGAGACCCAGTACTTC.

The chain combines TRBV13 with TRBJ2-7; 9 bases align to TRBD2. This CDR3 is built from 15 residues. Germline V gives CDR1 PRHDT, CDR2 FYEKMQ (reference sequence). V was clipped by 5 bases and J by 2 bases; unmatched bases: 7. DNA for the CDR3: TGTGCCAGCAGCGCCGGACTAGCGTTTACCTACGAGCAGTACTTC. Protein sequence: CASSAGLAFTYEQYF.

The chain couples TRBV29-1 to TRBJ2-1; the match to TRBD2 covers 10 bases. J gave up 5 bases and V 6 bases, and 10 bases lay outside the gene matches. Germline V gene lookup returns CDR1 SQVTM and CDR2 ANQGSEA. This CDR3 region has 15 residues. The CDR3 nucleotides read TGCAGCGTGGATACCGGGACTAGCGTAAACAATGAGCAGTTCTTC. Translation: CSVDTGTSVNNEQFF.

This chain joins TRBV18 and TRBJ2-1, with TRBD1 as a possible D gene (5 bases). Trimming cost V 3 bases and J 4 bases, with 19 bases left between them. The CDR3 covers 17 residues. Looked up from germline, CDR1 is KGHSH and CDR2 is LQKENI. Here the CDR3 DNA reads TGTGCCAGCTCACCCCTAACCCCAACAGGTGTTTACAATGAGCAGTTCTTC. Translation gives CASSPLTPTGVYNEQFF.

This clonotype was detected a few times. This chain connects TRBV10-3 to TRBJ2-5; 10 nucleotides align to TRBD1. CDR3 size: 14 residues. Per germline, CDR1 ENHRY and CDR2 SYGVKD. With V trimmed by 11 bases and J by 5 bases, 11 bases remained unmatched. CDR3 nucleotide sequence: TGTGCCGCCCAGAGGGACAGGGGTGAGGAGACCCAGTACTTC. Protein sequence: CAAQRDRGEETQYF.

The chain couples TRBV25-1 to TRBJ2-7, with D unresolved. Judging by the DNA end, TRBJ2-5 fits better; the J call may be wrong. The CDR3 length is 15 residues. Germline V gene lookup returns CDR1 MGHDK and CDR2 SYGVNS. The CDR3 nucleotides read TGTGCCAGCAGTGAATTTCACCCCCTGGGAGAGACCCAGTACTTC. Amino acids: CASSEFHPLGETQYF.

J is TRBJ2-3 and V is TRBV6-2 or TRBV6-3; tentative D call: TRBD2 (5 bases). The ends were cut back, 5 bases at V and 8 bases at J, with 14 bases in the middle. Germline CDR1 reads MNHEY; CDR2 reads SVGEGT. The CDR3 extends over 13 amino acids. The CDR3 coding sequence is TGTGCCAGCAGTAACCAGAGGGTTGGTACGCAGTATTTT. Translated: CASSNQRVGTQYF.

This rearrangement joins TRBV27 to TRBJ1-2; 8 bases agree with TRBD1. The CDR3 consists of 14 residues. The germline gives CDR1 MNHEY, CDR2 SMNVEV (reference sequence). The ends lost 5 bases at V and 6 bases at J; junction bases unmatched: 8. The CDR3 region has the DNA TGTGCCAGCAGTATGGTGACAGGGGCGGATGGCTACACCTTC. Translating it yields CASSMVTGADGYTF.

The gene calls are TRBV9 and TRBJ2-5; no firm D call. Germline V gene sequence: CDR1 SGDLS, CDR2 YYNGEE. CDR3 length: 13 residues. Trimming stripped 0 bases from V and 5 bases from J, with 8 bases between. The CDR3 is CASSVGLGETQYF. CDR3 nucleotides: TGTGCCAGCAGCGTAGGTCTGGGGGAGACCCAGTACTTC.

In this sample, this clonotype turned up a few times. The chain carries TRBV10-3 and TRBJ2-5; the match to TRBD1 covers 7 bases. J was trimmed by 11 bases and V by 4 bases; bases with no gene match: 7. Germline CDR1 reads ENHRY; CDR2 reads SYGVKD. The length of the CDR3 is 12 residues. The DNA of the CDR3 is TGTGCCATCAGTGGGCCTACAGGGGCGCAGTACTTC. Translating it yields CAISGPTGAQYF.

This clonotype was recorded once. V usage is TRBV7-9 and J usage is TRBJ2-1; TRBD2 agrees at 14 bases. Germline values: CDR1 SEHNR, CDR2 FQNEAQ (reference sequence). The ends lost 5 bases at V and 5 bases at J; junction bases unmatched: 11. The CDR3 sequence is 18 residues long. CDR3 residues: CASSRGGLAGALNNEQFF. The CDR3, as DNA: TGTGCCAGCAGCCGCGGGGGACTAGCGGGAGCCCTAAACAATGAGCAGTTCTTC.

This clonotype was detected only once. V usage is TRBV27 and J usage is TRBJ2-7; weak D call: TRBD1 (5 bases). The CDR3 length is 15 residues. The germline V gene encodes CDR1 MNHEY and CDR2 SMNVEV (reference sequence). Trimming pared 5 bases from V and 0 bases from J, leaving 14 bases between. The CDR3 region is CASSIGAKSSYEQYF. CDR3 coding DNA: TGTGCCAGCAGTATAGGGGCAAAGTCCTCCTACGAGCAGTACTTC.

There are a few counts of this clonotype. V usage is TRBV28 and J usage is TRBJ2-7; possible D gene TRBD2, 5 bases. CDR3 length: 15 amino acids. In germline, CDR1 is MDHEN, CDR2 SYDVKM. V was clipped by 4 bases and J by 3 bases, with 16 bases between them. For the CDR3, the DNA is TGTGCCAGCAGTTACCCGCCGGGGTATGACTACGAGCAGTACTTC. The encoded protein is CASSYPPGYDYEQYF.

The chain employs TRBV29-1 and TRBJ1-2, with 10 nucleotides matching TRBD1. This CDR3 is 15 amino acids long. The V gene's germline CDR1 is SQVTM and CDR2 ANQGSEA. CDR3: CRVWGQGSGNYGYTF. The CDR3 region has the DNA TGCAGGGTGTGGGGACAGGGGTCCGGTAACTATGGCTACACCTTC.

The rearrangement joins TRBV5-1 to TRBJ2-3; 13 nucleotides match TRBD2. V was pared by 7 bases and J by 4 bases, with 3 bases of the junction left unmatched. Germline V gene lookup returns CDR1 SGHRS and CDR2 YFSETQ. The CDR3 consists of 14 residues. The chain's CDR3 is CASAGLAGSDTQYF. The CDR3 region has the DNA TGCGCCAGCGCGGGACTAGCGGGATCAGATACGCAGTATTTT. Full variable domain (remainder filled in from reference TRBV5-1 and TRBJ2-3): KAGVTQTPRYLIKTRGQQVTLSCSPISGHRSVSWYQQTPGQGLQFLFEYFSETQRNKGNFPGRFSGRQFSNSRSEMNVSTLELGDSALYLCASAGLAGSDTQYFGPGTRLTVL.

J is TRBJ1-6 and V is TRBV7-9; D may be TRBD1 (6 bases). Germline V gene sequence: CDR1 SEHNR, CDR2 FQNEAQ (reference sequence). Trimming removed 3 bases from V and 0 bases from J, with 9 bases in between. The CDR3 sequence is 16 residues long. The CDR3 spells CASSLGAGSYNSPLHF. The CDR3 nucleotides are TGTGCCAGCAGCTTGGGGGCCGGCTCCTATAATTCACCCCTCCACTTT.